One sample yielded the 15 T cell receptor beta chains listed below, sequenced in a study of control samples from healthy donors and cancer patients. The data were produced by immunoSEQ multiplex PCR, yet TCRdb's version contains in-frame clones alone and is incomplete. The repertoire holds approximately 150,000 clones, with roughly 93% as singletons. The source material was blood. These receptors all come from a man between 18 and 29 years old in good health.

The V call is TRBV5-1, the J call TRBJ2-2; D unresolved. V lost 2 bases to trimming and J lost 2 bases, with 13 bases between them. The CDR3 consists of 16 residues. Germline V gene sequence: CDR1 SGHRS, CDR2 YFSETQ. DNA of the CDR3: TGCGCCAGCAGCTTCAGTTCAGGTCTTAACACCGGGGAGCTGTTTTTT. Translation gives CASSFSSGLNTGELFF.

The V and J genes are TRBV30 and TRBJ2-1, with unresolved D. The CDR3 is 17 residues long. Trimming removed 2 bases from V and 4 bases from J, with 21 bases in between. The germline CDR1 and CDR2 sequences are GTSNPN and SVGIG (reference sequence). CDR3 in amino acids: CAWSYQGGSFGYNEQFF. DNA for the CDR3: TGTGCCTGGAGTTATCAAGGTGGATCGTTCGGGTACAATGAGCAGTTCTTC.

The CDR3, as DNA: TGCAGAAAGGTAAGGCCCCTCCACTTT. This translates into CRKVRPLHF. This chain connects TRBV20-1 to TRBJ1-6; D unresolved. Germline CDR1 is DFQATT and CDR2 is SNEGSKA (reference sequence). This CDR3 spans 9 amino acids.

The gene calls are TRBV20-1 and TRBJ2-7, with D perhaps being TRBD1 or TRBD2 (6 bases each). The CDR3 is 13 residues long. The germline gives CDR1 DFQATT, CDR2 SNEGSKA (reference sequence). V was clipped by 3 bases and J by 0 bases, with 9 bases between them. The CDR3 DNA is TGCAGTGCTAGTGGGGGGCCCTCCTACGAGCAGTACTTC. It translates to CSASGGPSYEQYF.

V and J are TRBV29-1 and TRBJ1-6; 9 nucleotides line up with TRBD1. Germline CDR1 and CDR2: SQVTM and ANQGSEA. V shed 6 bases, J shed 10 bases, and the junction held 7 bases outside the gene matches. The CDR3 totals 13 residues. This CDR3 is CSVPGQGSSPLHF. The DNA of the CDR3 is TGCAGCGTCCCGGGACAGGGTAGCTCACCCCTCCACTTT.

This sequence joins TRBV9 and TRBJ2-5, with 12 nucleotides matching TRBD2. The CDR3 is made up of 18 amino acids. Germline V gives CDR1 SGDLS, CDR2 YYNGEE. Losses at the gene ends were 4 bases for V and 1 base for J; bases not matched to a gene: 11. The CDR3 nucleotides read TGTGCCAGCAGCTTACTTGAGACTAGCGGGGGACCCCAAGAGACCCAGTACTTC. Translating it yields CASSLLETSGGPQETQYF.

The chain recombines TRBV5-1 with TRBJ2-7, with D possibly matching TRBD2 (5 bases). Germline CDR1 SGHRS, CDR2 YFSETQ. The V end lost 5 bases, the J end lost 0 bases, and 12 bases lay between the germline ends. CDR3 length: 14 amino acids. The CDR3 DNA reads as TGCGCCAGCAGGAGGGCTTTTAACTCCTACGAGCAGTACTTC. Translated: CASRRAFNSYEQYF.

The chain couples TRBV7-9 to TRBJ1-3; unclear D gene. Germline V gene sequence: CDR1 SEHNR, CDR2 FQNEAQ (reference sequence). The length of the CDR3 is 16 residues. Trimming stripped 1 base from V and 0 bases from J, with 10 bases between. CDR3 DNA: TGTGCCAGCAGCTTAGTGTTGAGCTACTCTGGAAACACCATATATTTT. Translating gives CASSLVLSYSGNTIYF.

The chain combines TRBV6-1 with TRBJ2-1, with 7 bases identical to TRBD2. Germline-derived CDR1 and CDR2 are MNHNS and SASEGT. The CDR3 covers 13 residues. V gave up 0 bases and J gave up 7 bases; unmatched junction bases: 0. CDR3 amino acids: CASSEAGGNEQFF. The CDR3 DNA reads TGTGCCAGCAGTGAAGCGGGAGGGAATGAGCAGTTCTTC.

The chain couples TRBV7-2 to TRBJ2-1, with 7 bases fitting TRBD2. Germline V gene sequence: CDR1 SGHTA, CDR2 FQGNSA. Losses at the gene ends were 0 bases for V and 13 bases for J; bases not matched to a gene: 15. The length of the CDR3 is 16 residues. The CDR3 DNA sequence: TGTGCCAGCAGCTTAGCGTTAAGCTATAGCGGGCAGGAACAGTTCTTC. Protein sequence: CASSLALSYSGQEQFF.

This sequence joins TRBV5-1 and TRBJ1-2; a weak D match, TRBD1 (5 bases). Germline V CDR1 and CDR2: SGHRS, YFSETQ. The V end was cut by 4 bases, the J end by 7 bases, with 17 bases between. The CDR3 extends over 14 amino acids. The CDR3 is CASSPTQGLGGYTF. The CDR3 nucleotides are TGCGCCAGCAGCCCAACCCAGGGTTTGGGTGGCTACACCTTC.

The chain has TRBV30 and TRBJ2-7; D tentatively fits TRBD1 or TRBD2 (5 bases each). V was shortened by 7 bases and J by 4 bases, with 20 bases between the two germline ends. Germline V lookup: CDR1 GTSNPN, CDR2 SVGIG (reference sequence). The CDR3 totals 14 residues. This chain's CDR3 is CAYDPGPTMYEQYF. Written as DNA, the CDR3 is TGTGCCTATGATCCGGGACCGACGATGTACGAGCAGTACTTC.

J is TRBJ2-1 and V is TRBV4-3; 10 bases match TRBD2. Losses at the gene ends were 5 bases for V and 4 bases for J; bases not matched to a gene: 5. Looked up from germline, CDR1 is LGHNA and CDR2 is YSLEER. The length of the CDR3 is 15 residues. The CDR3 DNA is TGCGCCAGCAGCACCGCTAGCGGGAGTTACAATGAGCAGTTCTTC. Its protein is CASSTASGSYNEQFF.

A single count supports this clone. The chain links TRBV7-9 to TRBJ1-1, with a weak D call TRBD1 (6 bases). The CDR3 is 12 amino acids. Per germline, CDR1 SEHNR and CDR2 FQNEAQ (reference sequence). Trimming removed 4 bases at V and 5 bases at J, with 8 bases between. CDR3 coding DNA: TGTGCCAGCAGCTGGGGGGCTACTGAAGCTTTCTTT. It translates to CASSWGATEAFF.

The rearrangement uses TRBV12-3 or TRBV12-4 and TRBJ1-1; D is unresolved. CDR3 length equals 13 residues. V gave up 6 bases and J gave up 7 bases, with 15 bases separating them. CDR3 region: CASRRPGEGEAFF. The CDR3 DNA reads TGTGCCAGCAGGCGTCCAGGAGAGGGTGAAGCTTTCTTT.